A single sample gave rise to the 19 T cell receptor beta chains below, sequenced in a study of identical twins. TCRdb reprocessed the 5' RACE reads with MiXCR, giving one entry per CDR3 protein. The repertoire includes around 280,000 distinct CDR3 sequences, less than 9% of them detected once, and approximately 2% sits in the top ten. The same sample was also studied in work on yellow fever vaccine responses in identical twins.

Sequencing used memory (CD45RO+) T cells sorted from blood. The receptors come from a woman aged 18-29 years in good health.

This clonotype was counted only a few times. The CDR3 spells CASSVGLAGLQETQYF. The CDR3 coding sequence is TGTGCCAGCAGCGTAGGGCTAGCGGGACTCCAAGAGACCCAGTACTTC. The chain recombines TRBV9 with TRBJ2-5; 9 positions agree with TRBD2. Trimming at V came to 0 bases and at J to 1 base, leaving 4 bases not matched to a gene. CDR3 size: 16 residues. In germline, CDR1 is SGDLS, CDR2 YYNGEE.

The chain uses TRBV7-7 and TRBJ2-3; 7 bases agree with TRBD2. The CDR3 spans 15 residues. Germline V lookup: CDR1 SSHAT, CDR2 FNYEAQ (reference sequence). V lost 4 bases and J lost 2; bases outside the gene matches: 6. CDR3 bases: TGTGCCAGCAGCTCGGCGGGGGATAACACAGATACGCAGTATTTT. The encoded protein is CASSSAGDNTDTQYF.

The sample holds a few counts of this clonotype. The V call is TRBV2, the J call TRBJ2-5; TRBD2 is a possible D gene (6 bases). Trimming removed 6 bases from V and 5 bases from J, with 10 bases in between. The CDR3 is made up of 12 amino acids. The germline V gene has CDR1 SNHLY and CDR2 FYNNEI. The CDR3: CASRLAVETQYF. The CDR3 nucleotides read TGTGCCAGCAGACTAGCCGTGGAGACCCAGTACTTC.

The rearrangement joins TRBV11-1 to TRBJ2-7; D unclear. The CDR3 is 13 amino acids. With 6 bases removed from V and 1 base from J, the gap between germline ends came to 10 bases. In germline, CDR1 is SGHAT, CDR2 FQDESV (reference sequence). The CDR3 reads CASRVAASYEQYV. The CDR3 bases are TGTGCCAGCAGGGTAGCCGCATCCTACGAGCAGTACGTC.

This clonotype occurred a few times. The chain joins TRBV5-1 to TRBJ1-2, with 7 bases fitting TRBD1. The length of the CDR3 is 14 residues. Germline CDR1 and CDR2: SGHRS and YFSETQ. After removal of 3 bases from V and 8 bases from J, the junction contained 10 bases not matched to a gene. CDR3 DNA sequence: TGCGCCAGCAGCTCCGGACAGGCCGCGGAGGGCTACACCTTC. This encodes CASSSGQAAEGYTF.

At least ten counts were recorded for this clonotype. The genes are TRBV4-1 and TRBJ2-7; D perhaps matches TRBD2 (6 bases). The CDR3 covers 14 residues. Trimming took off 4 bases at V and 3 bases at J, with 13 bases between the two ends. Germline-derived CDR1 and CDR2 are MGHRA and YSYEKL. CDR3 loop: CASSPRRGLYEQYF. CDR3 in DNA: TGCGCCAGCAGCCCCCGGCGGGGACTCTACGAGCAGTACTTC.

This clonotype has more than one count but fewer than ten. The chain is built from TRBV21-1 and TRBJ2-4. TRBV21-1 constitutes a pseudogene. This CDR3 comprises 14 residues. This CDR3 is CASSRDPAKNIQYF. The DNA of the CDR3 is TGTGCCAGCAGCCGAGACCCGGCCAAAAACATTCAGTACTTC.

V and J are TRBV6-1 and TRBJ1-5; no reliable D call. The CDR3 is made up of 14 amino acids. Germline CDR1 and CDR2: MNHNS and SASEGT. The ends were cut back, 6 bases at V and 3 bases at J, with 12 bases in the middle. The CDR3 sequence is CASRSAGDNQPQHF. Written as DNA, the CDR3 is TGTGCCAGCAGATCCGCGGGTGACAATCAGCCCCAGCATTTT.

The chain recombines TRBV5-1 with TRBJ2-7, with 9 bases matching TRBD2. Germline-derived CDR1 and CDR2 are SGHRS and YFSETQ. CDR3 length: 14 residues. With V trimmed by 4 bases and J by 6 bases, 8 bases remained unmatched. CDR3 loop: CASSPGTSFGEQYF. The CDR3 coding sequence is TGCGCCAGCAGCCCCGGGACTAGCTTTGGCGAGCAGTACTTC. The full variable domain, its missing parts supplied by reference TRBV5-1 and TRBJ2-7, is KAGVTQTPRYLIKTRGQQVTLSCSPISGHRSVSWYQQTPGQGLQFLFEYFSETQRNKGNFPGRFSGRQFSNSRSEMNVSTLELGDSALYLCASSPGTSFGEQYFGPGTRLTVT.

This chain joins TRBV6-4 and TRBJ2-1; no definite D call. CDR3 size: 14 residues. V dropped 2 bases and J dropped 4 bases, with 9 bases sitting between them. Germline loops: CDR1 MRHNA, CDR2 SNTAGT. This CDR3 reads CASSDRAPYNEQFF. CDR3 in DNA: TGTGCCAGCAGTGACCGGGCCCCATACAATGAGCAGTTCTTC.

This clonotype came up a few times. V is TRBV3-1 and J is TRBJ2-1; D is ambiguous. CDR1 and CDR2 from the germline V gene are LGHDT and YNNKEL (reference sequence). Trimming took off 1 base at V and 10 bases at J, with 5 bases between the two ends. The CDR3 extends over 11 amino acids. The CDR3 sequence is CASSQAGEQFF. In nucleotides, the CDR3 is TGTGCCAGCAGCCAAGCTGGAGAGCAGTTCTTC.

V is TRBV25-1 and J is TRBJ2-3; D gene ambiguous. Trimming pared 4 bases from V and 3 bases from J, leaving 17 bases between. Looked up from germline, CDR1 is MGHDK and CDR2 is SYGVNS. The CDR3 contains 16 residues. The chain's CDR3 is CASSALGPAETDTQYF. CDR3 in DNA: TGTGCCAGCAGTGCCCTCGGGCCCGCGGAGACAGATACGCAGTATTTT.

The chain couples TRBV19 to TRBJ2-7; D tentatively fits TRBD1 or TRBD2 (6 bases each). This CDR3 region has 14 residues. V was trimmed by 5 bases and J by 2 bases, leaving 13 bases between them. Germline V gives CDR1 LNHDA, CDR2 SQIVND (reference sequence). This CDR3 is CASSSMGGAYEQYF. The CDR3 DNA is TGTGCCAGTAGTTCAATGGGGGGCGCCTACGAGCAGTACTTC.

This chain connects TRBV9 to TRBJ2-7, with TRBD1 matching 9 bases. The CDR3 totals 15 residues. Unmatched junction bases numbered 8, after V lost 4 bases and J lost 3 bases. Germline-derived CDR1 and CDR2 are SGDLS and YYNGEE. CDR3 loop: CASSPGTGSIYEQYV. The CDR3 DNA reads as TGTGCCAGCAGCCCGGGGACAGGGTCTATCTACGAGCAGTACGTC.

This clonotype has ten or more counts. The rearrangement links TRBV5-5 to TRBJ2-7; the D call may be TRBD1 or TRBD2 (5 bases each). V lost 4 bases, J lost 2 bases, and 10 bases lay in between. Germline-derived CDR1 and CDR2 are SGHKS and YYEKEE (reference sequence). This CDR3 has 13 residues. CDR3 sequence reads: CASSRDGTYEQYF. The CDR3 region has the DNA TGTGCCAGCAGCAGGGACGGAACCTACGAGCAGTACTTC.

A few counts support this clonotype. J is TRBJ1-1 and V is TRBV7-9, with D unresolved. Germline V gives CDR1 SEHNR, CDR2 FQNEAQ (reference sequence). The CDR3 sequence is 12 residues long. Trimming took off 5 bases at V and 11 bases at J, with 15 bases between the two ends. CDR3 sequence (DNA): TGTGCCAGCAGCCAATCGGGGTTTAATGCTTTCTTT. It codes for CASSQSGFNAFF.

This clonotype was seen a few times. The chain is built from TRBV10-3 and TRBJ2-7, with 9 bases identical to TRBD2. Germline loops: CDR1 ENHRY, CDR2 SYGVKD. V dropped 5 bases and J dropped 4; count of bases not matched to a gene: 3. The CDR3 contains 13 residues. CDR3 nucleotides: TGTGCCATCAGTATAGCGGGAGAATACGAGCAGTACTTC. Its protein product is CAISIAGEYEQYF.

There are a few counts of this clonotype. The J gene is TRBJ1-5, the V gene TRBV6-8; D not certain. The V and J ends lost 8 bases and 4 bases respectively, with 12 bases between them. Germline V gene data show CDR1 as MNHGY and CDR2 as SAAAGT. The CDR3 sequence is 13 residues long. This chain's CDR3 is CASEDLVNQPQHF. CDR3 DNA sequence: TGTGCCAGCGAAGACCTCGTAAATCAGCCCCAGCATTTT.

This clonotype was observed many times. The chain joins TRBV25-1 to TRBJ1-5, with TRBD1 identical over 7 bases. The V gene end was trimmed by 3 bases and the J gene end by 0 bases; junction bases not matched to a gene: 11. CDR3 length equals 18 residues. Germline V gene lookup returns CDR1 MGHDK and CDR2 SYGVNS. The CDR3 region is CASSDLGRGQYSNQPQHF. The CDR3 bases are TGTGCCAGCAGTGATCTCGGACGGGGACAGTATAGCAATCAGCCCCAGCATTTT.